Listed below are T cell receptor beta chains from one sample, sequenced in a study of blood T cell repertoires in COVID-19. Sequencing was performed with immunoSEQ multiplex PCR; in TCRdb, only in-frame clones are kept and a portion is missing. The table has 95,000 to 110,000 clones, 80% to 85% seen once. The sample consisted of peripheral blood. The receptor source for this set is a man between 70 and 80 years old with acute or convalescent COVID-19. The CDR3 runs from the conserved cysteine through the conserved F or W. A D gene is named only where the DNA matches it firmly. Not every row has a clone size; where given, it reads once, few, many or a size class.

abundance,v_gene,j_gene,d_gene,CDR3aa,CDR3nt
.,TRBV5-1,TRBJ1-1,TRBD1,CASSYRTGGSEAFF,TGCGCCAGCAGCTACCGGACAGGGGGTTCTGAAGCTTTCTTT
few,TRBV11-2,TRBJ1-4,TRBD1,CASSSSPTGDEKLFF,TGTGCCAGCAGCTCCTCCCCTACAGGGGACGAAAAACTGTTTTTT
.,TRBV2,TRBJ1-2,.,CASSETGHYGYTF,TGTGCCAGCAGTGAAACTGGGCACTATGGCTACACCTTC
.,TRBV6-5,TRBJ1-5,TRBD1,CASSLQGGSNQPQHF,TGTGCCAGCAGTTTACAGGGGGGGAGCAATCAGCCCCAGCATTTT
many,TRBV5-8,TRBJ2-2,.,CASSPGLPNGELFF,TGTGCCAGCAGCCCTGGACTCCCCAACGGGGAGCTGTTTTTT
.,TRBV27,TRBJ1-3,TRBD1,CASSTRRQGSGNTIYF,TGTGCCAGCAGTACCCGGAGACAGGGCTCGGGAAACACCATATATTTT
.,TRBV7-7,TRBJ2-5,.,CASSLGQYGETQYF,TGTGCTAGCAGCTTAGGACAGTATGGGGAGACCCAGTACTTC
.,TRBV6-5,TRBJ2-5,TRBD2,CASSSSGTGETQYF,TGTGCCAGCAGTTCTAGCGGGACCGGAGAGACCCAGTACTTC
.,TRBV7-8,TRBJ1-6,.,CASSLQWSSLHF,TGTGCCAGCAGCCTTCAGTGGAGCTCCCTCCACTTT
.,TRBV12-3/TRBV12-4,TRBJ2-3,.,CASSSSSTDTQYF,TGTGCCAGCAGTTCCTCTAGCACAGATACGCAGTATTTT
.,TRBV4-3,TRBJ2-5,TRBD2,CASSQEVGLAGGVETQYF,TGCGCCAGCAGCCAAGAGGTGGGACTAGCGGGGGGAGTGGAGACCCAGTACTTC
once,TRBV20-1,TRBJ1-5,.,CSASRTDNQPQHF,TGCAGTGCTAGTCGGACAGACAATCAGCCCCAGCATTTT
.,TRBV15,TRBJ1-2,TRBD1,CATSRDLTGGGNYGYTF,TGTGCCACCAGCCGAGACTTGACAGGGGGCGGTAACTATGGCTACACCTTC
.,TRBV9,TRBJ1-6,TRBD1,CASSKTGQENSPLHF,TGTGCCAGCAGCAAGACGGGACAGGAAAATTCACCCCTCCACTTT
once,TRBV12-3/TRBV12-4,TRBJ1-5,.,CASSLQSNQPQHF,TGTGCCAGCAGTTTACAGAGCAATCAGCCCCAGCATTTT
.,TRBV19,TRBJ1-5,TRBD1,CASSGQGGGQPQHF,TGTGCCAGTAGTGGACAGGGGGGTGGCCAGCCCCAGCATTTT
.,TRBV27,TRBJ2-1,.,CASKPLNYNEQFF,TGTGCCAGCAAGCCACTCAACTACAATGAGCAGTTCTTC
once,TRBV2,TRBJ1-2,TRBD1,CASSVSQGFGYTF,TGTGCCAGCAGTGTGTCACAGGGGTTTGGCTACACCTTC
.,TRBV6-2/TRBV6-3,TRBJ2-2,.,CASSRIGTLGTNTGELFF,TGTGCCAGCAGTCGTATAGGGACACTGGGTACGAACACCGGGGAGCTGTTTTTT
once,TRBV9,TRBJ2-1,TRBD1,CASSASWGTGGYEQFF,TGTGCCAGCAGCGCCAGCTGGGGGACAGGGGGTTATGAGCAGTTCTTC
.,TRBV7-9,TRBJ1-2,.,CASSFYPDTYGYTF,TGTGCCAGCAGCTTTTATCCAGACACTTATGGCTACACCTTC
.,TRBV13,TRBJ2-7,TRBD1,CASSDTGGIGYEQYF,TGTGCCAGCAGCGACACAGGGGGTATAGGTTACGAGCAGTACTTC
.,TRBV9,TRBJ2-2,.,CASSVAHSNTGELFF,TGTGCCAGCAGCGTAGCTCACAGCAACACCGGGGAGCTGTTTTTT
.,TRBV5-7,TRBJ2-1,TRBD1,CARAGTGSYNEQFF,TGTGCCAGGGCCGGGACAGGCTCCTACAATGAGCAGTTCTTC
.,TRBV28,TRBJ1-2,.,CASSLGQSNYGYTF,TGTGCCAGCAGTTTAGGGCAGTCTAACTATGGCTACACCTTC
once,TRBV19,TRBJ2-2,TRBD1,CASSSSPTGGTGELFF,TGTGCCAGTAGTTCTTCGCCGACAGGGGGCACCGGGGAGCTGTTTTTT
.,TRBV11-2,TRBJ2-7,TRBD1,CASSANRGRGEQYF,TGTGCCAGCAGCGCGAACAGGGGGCGAGGCGAGCAGTACTTC
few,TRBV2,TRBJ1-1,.,CASTWGPMNTEAFF,TGTGCCAGCACATGGGGGCCGATGAACACTGAAGCTTTCTTT
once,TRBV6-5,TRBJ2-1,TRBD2,CASSNGGARNEQFF,TGTGCCAGCAGTAACGGGGGGGCTAGGAATGAGCAGTTCTTC
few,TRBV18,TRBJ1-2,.,CASSPLQGYGYTF,TGTGCCAGCTCCCCCTTACAGGGATATGGCTACACCTTC
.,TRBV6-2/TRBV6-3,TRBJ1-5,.,CASSYFGGPDQPQHF,TGTGCCAGCAGTTACTTCGGAGGCCCGGATCAGCCCCAGCATTTT
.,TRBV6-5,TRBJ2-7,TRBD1,CASSLDRDGEQYF,TGTGCCAGCAGCTTGGACAGGGACGGCGAGCAGTACTTC
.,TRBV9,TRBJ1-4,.,CASSVVGATNEKLFF,TGTGCCAGCAGCGTAGTAGGAGCAACTAATGAAAAACTGTTTTTT
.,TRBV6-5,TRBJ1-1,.,CASTPRARGEAFF,TGTGCCAGCACCCCTCGGGCAAGGGGGGAAGCTTTCTTT
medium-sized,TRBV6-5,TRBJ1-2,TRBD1,CASMKDRGSNYGYTF,TGTGCCAGCATGAAAGACAGGGGCTCAAACTATGGCTACACCTTC
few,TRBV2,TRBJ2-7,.,CASKPPAGWGYEQYF,TGTGCCAGCAAGCCCCCCGCGGGGTGGGGCTACGAGCAGTACTTC
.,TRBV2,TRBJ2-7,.,CASTGLAYEQYF,TGTGCCAGCACTGGACTGGCCTACGAGCAGTACTTC
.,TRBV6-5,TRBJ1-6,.,CASSQLEGRNSPLHF,TGTGCCAGCAGCCAATTGGAGGGGCGGAATTCACCCCTCCACTTT
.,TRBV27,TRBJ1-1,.,CASSLLRPSETEAFF,TGTGCCAGCAGTTTATTGCGTCCCTCCGAGACTGAAGCTTTCTTT
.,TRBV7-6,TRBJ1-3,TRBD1,CASSPQDRGSGNTIYF,TGTGCCAGTTCGCCCCAGGACAGGGGATCTGGAAACACCATATATTTT
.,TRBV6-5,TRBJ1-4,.,CASSYSGRTNEKLFF,TGTGCCAGCAGTTACTCGGGGAGAACTAATGAAAAACTGTTTTTT
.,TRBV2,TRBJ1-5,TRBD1,CASSEWGQGGFQPQHF,TGTGCCAGCAGTGAATGGGGGCAGGGGGGCTTTCAGCCCCAGCATTTT